The clone carrying this T cell receptor (beta chain) was picked up a small number of times. The antigen is undetermined. Researchers reported that TCR beta cDNA libraries carried unique molecular identifiers. With about 0.95 to 10 million T cells as the source, 500,000 to 650,000 cDNA molecules resulted. TCRdb independently ran MiXCR on the PCR reads; one entry per CDR3 protein. The sample shows 650,000 to 850,000 distinct CDR3 sequences, about 45% of them seen only once. This sample is drawn from a study of post-analysis software for immune sequencing data. Study-wide context: The disease courses spanned relapsing-remitting, secondary progressive and progressive-relapsing forms of multiple sclerosis.

Study-wide results and limits: When compared against controls, multiple sclerosis patients showed significantly lower normalized Chao1 diversity.

The TCR was taken from a girl aged 5 to 17 with multiple sclerosis. Sequences were obtained from blood.

This CDR3 reads CASSLVGLADSYEQYF. The CDR3 bases are TGCGCCAGCAGCCTGGTCGGGCTAGCGGACTCCTACGAGCAGTACTTC. This sequence joins TRBV5-1 and TRBJ2-7, with 7 bases aligning to TRBD2. The CDR3 is 16 residues long. Germline V gives CDR1 SGHRS, CDR2 YFSETQ. Trimming removed 4 bases from V and 0 bases from J; junction bases left unmatched: 10.